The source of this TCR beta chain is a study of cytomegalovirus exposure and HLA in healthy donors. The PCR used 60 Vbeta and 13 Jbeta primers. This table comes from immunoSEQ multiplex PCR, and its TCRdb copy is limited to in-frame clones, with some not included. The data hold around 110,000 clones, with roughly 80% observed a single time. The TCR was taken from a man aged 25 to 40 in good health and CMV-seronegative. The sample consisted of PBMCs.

The CDR3 is CASSVTSGGTQETQYF. The CDR3 coding sequence is TGTGCCAGCAGCGTAACGAGCGGGGGTACACAAGAGACCCAGTACTTC. The rearrangement joins TRBV9 to TRBJ2-5, with 8 bases that match TRBD2. From germline, CDR1 is SGDLS and CDR2 YYNGEE. This CDR3 has 16 residues. V shed 1 base and J 2 bases; nucleotides not matched to a gene: 7.